These 19 T cell receptor beta chains share one sample of origin, sequenced in a study of cytomegalovirus exposure and HLA in healthy donors. PCR involved 60 Vbeta and 13 Jbeta primers. Data came from immunoSEQ multiplex PCR; TCRdb stores just in-frame clones and leaves some out. The sample lists tens of thousands of clones, roughly four fifths occurring once. Sequencing input: PBMCs. These receptors were obtained from a woman aged 25 to 39 in good health and CMV-seronegative.

The genes are TRBV6-5 and TRBJ2-3; 7 bases are shared with TRBD2. The V gene end was trimmed by 6 bases and the J gene end by 1 base; junction bases not matched to a gene: 7. This CDR3 is built from 15 residues. CDR1 and CDR2 from the germline V gene are MNHEY and SVGAGI. The CDR3 spells CASRLGGGGTDTQYF. In DNA form, the CDR3 reads TGTGCCAGCAGACTCGGTGGGGGGGGCACAGATACGCAGTATTTT.

The J gene is TRBJ2-5, the V gene TRBV27; D unclear. This CDR3 contains 13 residues. The germline gives CDR1 MNHEY, CDR2 SMNVEV (reference sequence). V lost 6 bases, J lost 7 bases, and 15 bases lay in between. DNA of the CDR3: TGTGCCAGCAGGGCTCGAGCGCCCCTGACCCAGTACTTC. Translating it yields CASRARAPLTQYF.

V gene TRBV30 combines with J gene TRBJ1-1; 8 nucleotides match TRBD1. J gave up 6 bases and V 3 bases, and 15 bases lay outside the gene matches. This CDR3 has 16 amino acids. CDR1 and CDR2 (germline): GTSNPN, SVGIG (reference sequence). DNA for the CDR3: TGTGCCTGGAGGGGGGGCTGGACAGGGAATGCCGCTGAAGCTTTCTTT. It yields the protein CAWRGGWTGNAAEAFF.

V and J are TRBV2 and TRBJ1-2; D is unclear. The germline CDR1 and CDR2 sequences are SNHLY and FYNNEI. The V gene lost 7 bases and the J gene lost 4 bases, with 13 bases spanning the gap. The CDR3 has 13 amino acids. CDR3 DNA: TGTGCCAGCACACCCCCCTCGGGCTATGGCTACACCTTC. Translated: CASTPPSGYGYTF.

J is TRBJ1-1 and V is TRBV29-1, with D uncertain. The CDR3 is 11 amino acids. Trimming shortened V by 0 bases and J by 8 bases, and 7 bases separated the two germline ends. Germline V gives CDR1 SQVTM, CDR2 ANQGSEA. The CDR3 DNA follows: TGCAGCGTTGAAGAGGGCGTCGAAGCTTTCTTT. Protein product: CSVEEGVEAFF.

The chain links TRBV4-1 to TRBJ1-1; weak D call: TRBD1 (6 bases). V lost 0 bases to trimming and J lost 1 base, with 18 bases between them. This CDR3 region has 18 residues. CDR1 and CDR2 from the germline V gene are MGHRA and YSYEKL. This CDR3 reads CASSQDWAPLRGNTEAFF. CDR3 in DNA: TGCGCCAGCAGCCAAGATTGGGCTCCCCTCAGGGGGAACACTGAAGCTTTCTTT.

The chain is built from TRBV13 and TRBJ2-2, with a weak D call TRBD2 (6 bases). Trimming shortened V by 3 bases and J by 2 bases, and 7 bases separated the two germline ends. The V gene's germline CDR1 is PRHDT and CDR2 FYEKMQ (reference sequence). The CDR3 totals 14 residues. In DNA, the CDR3 is TGTGCCAGCAGCTTGGGGGGTAACACCGGGGAGCTGTTTTTT. Amino acid sequence: CASSLGGNTGELFF.

The chain combines TRBV15 with TRBJ2-7; D uncertain. V was cut by 0 bases and J by 0 bases, with 6 bases left in between. The CDR3 runs to 14 residues. Germline-derived CDR1 and CDR2 are LNHNV and YYDKDF (reference sequence). Here the CDR3 reads CATSRDLFSYEQYF. In DNA, the CDR3 is TGTGCCACCAGCAGAGATCTTTTCTCCTACGAGCAGTACTTC.

This chain uses TRBV19 with TRBJ2-7, with TRBD1 identical over 8 bases. CDR1 is LNHDA, CDR2 SQIVND, per germline (reference sequence). The CDR3 has 14 amino acids. Unmatched junction bases numbered 4, after V lost 4 bases and J lost 2 bases. The CDR3 bases are TGTGCCAGTAGTACGCCGGGACAGGCCTACGAGCAGTACTTC. Translating it yields CASSTPGQAYEQYF.

This chain connects TRBV4-2 to TRBJ2-2, with 13 bases lining up with TRBD2. The germline gives CDR1 LGHNA, CDR2 YNFKEQ. The CDR3 length is 19 residues. With V trimmed by 4 bases and J by 0 bases, 8 bases remained unmatched. CDR3 coding DNA: TGTGCCAGCAGCCCGTCGGGACTAGCGGGATACGCGAACACCGGGGAGCTGTTTTTT. Its translation is CASSPSGLAGYANTGELFF.

The chain has TRBV4-2 and TRBJ2-1; 7 bases match TRBD2. CDR1 and CDR2 (germline): LGHNA, YNFKEQ. CDR3 size: 17 residues. V shed 5 bases, J shed 0 bases, and the junction held 10 bases outside the gene matches. The CDR3 DNA is TGTGCCAGCAGCTCTGAGACTAGCCGTGGCTCCTACAATGAGCAGTTCTTC. Protein product: CASSSETSRGSYNEQFF.

For the CDR3, the DNA is TGTGCCAGCAGTTCAGGGGCATCCGGCGGGGGGCCCCAGCATTTT. Amino acids: CASSSGASGGGPQHF. V and J are TRBV28 and TRBJ1-5, with D maybe TRBD1 (6 bases). This CDR3 is 15 amino acids long. Germline V lookup: CDR1 MDHEN, CDR2 SYDVKM. V was pared by 4 bases and J by 9 bases, with 19 bases between. The variable domain in full, with the rest retrieved from reference TRBV28 and TRBJ1-5, is DVKVTQSSRYLVKRTGEKVFLECVQDMDHENMFWYRQDPGLGLRLIYFSYDVKMKEKGDIPEGYSVSREKKERFSLILESASTNQTSMYLCASSSGASGGGPQHFGDGTRLSIL.

This clone was counted a single time. The chain couples TRBV7-2 to TRBJ2-3, with TRBD2 matching 10 bases. CDR1 SGHTA and CDR2 FQGNSA come from the germline V gene. The ends lost 7 bases at V and 0 bases at J; junction bases unmatched: 4. This CDR3 has 15 residues. CDR3 sequence (DNA): TGTGCCAGCACCCTACTAGCGGGAAGCACAGATACGCAGTATTTT. Translation: CASTLLAGSTDTQYF.

This rearrangement joins TRBV5-5 to TRBJ2-1, with D possibly matching TRBD2 (5 bases). Trimming pared 5 bases from V and 4 bases from J, leaving 16 bases between. This CDR3 is 15 amino acids long. Germline CDR1 is SGHKS and CDR2 is YYEKEE (reference sequence). CDR3 nucleotide sequence: TGTGCCAGCAGTCAGACGCGGGCAACATACAATGAGCAGTTCTTC. It is translated as CASSQTRATYNEQFF.

The CDR3 loop reads CASSQVRGQGHQPQHF. The CDR3 nucleotides are TGCGCCAGCAGCCAAGTTCGGGGTCAGGGGCATCAGCCCCAGCATTTT. J is TRBJ1-5 and V is TRBV4-1, with a tentative D call TRBD1 (6 bases). Trimming stripped 1 base from V and 5 bases from J, with 15 bases between. The CDR3 contains 16 residues. The germline V gene encodes CDR1 MGHRA and CDR2 YSYEKL.

The J gene is TRBJ1-2, the V gene TRBV19; 8 positions agree with TRBD1. Germline CDR1 LNHDA, CDR2 SQIVND (reference sequence). The CDR3 is 15 amino acids. V was clipped by 4 bases and J by 2 bases; unmatched bases: 6. The CDR3 loop is CASSTHQGANYGYTF. CDR3 DNA: TGTGCCAGTAGTACCCATCAGGGGGCGAACTATGGCTACACCTTC.

The rearrangement uses TRBV19 and TRBJ1-6, with 7 bases identical to TRBD1. Germline V gene lookup returns CDR1 LNHDA and CDR2 SQIVND (reference sequence). The length of the CDR3 is 13 residues. The trim removed 6 bases at V and 9 bases at J, leaving 5 bases unmatched. The CDR3 region is CASRGQWVSPLHF. Here the CDR3 DNA reads TGTGCCAGTAGGGGACAGTGGGTTTCACCCCTCCACTTT.

The chain uses TRBV5-1 and TRBJ1-4, with D maybe TRBD1 (5 bases). From germline, CDR1 is SGHRS and CDR2 YFSETQ. CDR3 length: 14 amino acids. Deletions cut 0 bases from V and 5 bases from J, with 8 bases between. The CDR3 nucleotides are TGCGCCAGCAGCTTGGAGACAGTCAATGAAAAACTGTTTTTT. It is translated as CASSLETVNEKLFF.

The sample holds a few counts of this clone. In DNA form, the CDR3 reads TGCGCCAGCAGCGTCCATCCTTCTAGCGGAAGGTACAATGAGCAGTTCTTC. Residues: CASSVHPSSGRYNEQFF. This chain uses TRBV5-1 with TRBJ2-1; the match to TRBD2 covers 7 bases. The ends lost 4 bases at V and 4 bases at J; junction bases unmatched: 14. From germline, CDR1 is SGHRS and CDR2 YFSETQ. The CDR3 consists of 17 residues.